The 17 T cell receptor beta chains reported below all come from one sample, sequenced in a study of T cell responses to AZD1222 COVID-19 vaccine. Produced via immunoSEQ multiplex PCR; TCRdb's table is partial and in-frame only. The table records approximately 120,000 clones, 88% of them present only once. Sequencing used peripheral blood, obtained 28 days after the second AZD1222 dose. The receptor set was obtained from an adult who received the AZD1222 COVID-19 vaccine.

The rearrangement joins TRBV5-6 to TRBJ1-5; 7 nucleotides match TRBD1. The CDR3 runs 14 residues. Germline V CDR1 and CDR2: SGHDT, YYEEEE. Trimming took 3 bases from V and 4 from J; bases not matched to a gene: 4. CDR3 loop: CASSSGQRNQPQHF. The CDR3 DNA reads TGTGCCAGCAGCTCGGGACAGAGGAATCAGCCCCAGCATTTT.

This clone was observed once. The rearrangement links TRBV6-2 or TRBV6-3 to TRBJ1-5, with a tentative D call TRBD1 (6 bases). The CDR3 runs 17 residues. Deletions cut 5 bases from V and 0 bases from J, with 17 bases between. The germline V gene encodes CDR1 MNHEY and CDR2 SVGEGT. The CDR3 nucleotides read TGTGCCAGCAGTAGACCGGGGGCCCGATATAGCAATCAGCCCCAGCATTTT. Translating it yields CASSRPGARYSNQPQHF.

This rearrangement joins TRBV28 to TRBJ2-3, with 11 bases lining up with TRBD2. V lost 8 bases to trimming and J lost 4 bases; unmatched junction nucleotides: 2. The germline gives CDR1 MDHEN, CDR2 SYDVKM. This CDR3 contains 13 residues. The CDR3 sequence: CASLAGGADTQYF. The DNA for the CDR3 is TGTGCCAGCCTAGCGGGAGGCGCAGATACGCAGTATTTT.

The chain joins TRBV11-2 to TRBJ2-1, with 7 bases fitting TRBD1. CDR1 and CDR2 (germline): SGHAT, FQNNGV. With V trimmed by 6 bases and J by 8 bases, 7 bases remained unmatched. There are 13 residues in the CDR3. CDR3 in amino acids: CASRSTGVDEQFF. The CDR3 region has the DNA TGTGCCAGCAGATCCACAGGGGTCGATGAGCAGTTCTTC.

The chain links TRBV7-9 to TRBJ2-2; 8 bases fit TRBD1. The CDR3 has 16 residues. With V trimmed by 5 bases and J by 6 bases, 11 bases remained unmatched. Germline CDR1 SEHNR, CDR2 FQNEAQ (reference sequence). In nucleotides, the CDR3 is TGTGCCAGCAGCCCCGTGGGGCAGACAGGGGCCGGGGAGCTGTTTTTT. Amino acids: CASSPVGQTGAGELFF.

V and J are TRBV5-1 and TRBJ1-1, with 7 bases lining up with TRBD1. V lost 5 bases and J lost 4; bases outside the gene matches: 8. The CDR3 totals 14 residues. Looked up from germline, CDR1 is SGHRS and CDR2 is YFSETQ. CDR3 in amino acids: CASSYKTGVTEAFF. The CDR3 DNA follows: TGCGCCAGCAGTTATAAAACAGGGGTCACTGAAGCTTTCTTT.

This CDR3 is CASSTGRQETQYF. CDR3 sequence (DNA): TGTGCCAGCAGCACAGGGAGGCAAGAGACCCAGTACTTC. The V call is TRBV11-3, the J call TRBJ2-5; D possibly matches TRBD1 or TRBD2 (6 bases each). CDR3 size: 13 residues. V was cut by 5 bases and J by 2 bases, with 9 bases left in between. Germline V gene lookup returns CDR1 SGHNT and CDR2 YENEEA.

The chain is built from TRBV7-9 and TRBJ2-3; D unresolved. In germline, CDR1 is SEHNR, CDR2 FQNEAQ (reference sequence). This CDR3 region has 12 residues. V was clipped by 5 bases and J by 0 bases, with 3 bases between them. The CDR3 nucleotides are TGTGCCAGCAGCCCTAGCACAGATACGCAGTATTTT. Translated, it gives CASSPSTDTQYF.

This chain links TRBV5-5 with TRBJ2-7, with 12 positions matching TRBD1. After removal of 4 bases from V and 3 bases from J, the junction contained 11 bases not matched to a gene. This CDR3 is 17 amino acids long. The V gene's germline CDR1 is SGHKS and CDR2 YYEKEE (reference sequence). The CDR3 DNA follows: TGTGCCAGCAGCCCGGGACAGGGGGCGAAATCCCTCTACGAGCAGTACTTC. Protein product: CASSPGQGAKSLYEQYF.

The chain is built from TRBV27 and TRBJ2-1; D gene uncertain. CDR1 is MNHEY, CDR2 SMNVEV, per germline (reference sequence). The V end was cut by 6 bases, the J end by 2 bases, with 11 bases between. The length of the CDR3 is 14 residues. As DNA, the CDR3 is TGTGCCAGCAGCCACGGCGCGGCCTACAATGAGCAGTTCTTC. This translates into CASSHGAAYNEQFF.

The chain has TRBV28 and TRBJ1-1; D gene uncertain. The V end was cut by 1 base, the J end by 0 bases, with 6 bases between. Germline-derived CDR1 and CDR2 are MDHEN and SYDVKM. CDR3 length: 14 amino acids. CDR3 sequence: CASSLLGLNTEAFF. The CDR3 DNA is TGTGCCAGCAGTTTATTGGGATTGAACACTGAAGCTTTCTTT.

The rearrangement links TRBV29-1 to TRBJ2-3; 11 nucleotides align to TRBD2. With V trimmed by 8 bases and J by 6 bases, 10 bases remained unmatched. There are 14 residues in the CDR3. Per the germline V gene, CDR1 is SQVTM and CDR2 is ANQGSEA. The CDR3, as DNA: TGCAGCACACCCCGACTAGCGGGATCGGATACGCAGTATTTT. Translated, it gives CSTPRLAGSDTQYF.

This clone was counted only a few times. The V call is TRBV29-1, the J call TRBJ2-7, with TRBD2 matching over 8 bases. V trimming: 4 bases; J trimming: 4 bases; junction bases outside the gene matches: 6. Germline V CDR1 and CDR2: SQVTM, ANQGSEA. This CDR3 has 13 residues. The CDR3 coding sequence is TGCAGCGTTGGATTAGCGGGGCCGTACGAGCAGTACTTC. Its protein is CSVGLAGPYEQYF.

This chain connects TRBV28 to TRBJ1-5, with D perhaps TRBD1 (5 bases). V was clipped by 3 bases and J by 3 bases, with 12 bases between them. There are 15 residues in the CDR3. The germline CDR1 and CDR2 sequences are MDHEN and SYDVKM. The CDR3, as DNA: TGTGCCAGCAGTTTGGTGGGGGGGTTCAATCAGCCCCAGCATTTT. It yields the protein CASSLVGGFNQPQHF.

V usage is TRBV30 and J usage is TRBJ2-1; D ambiguous. The CDR3 length is 12 residues. Germline CDR1 is GTSNPN and CDR2 is SVGIG (reference sequence). V lost 0 bases and J 10 bases, leaving 10 bases between the germline ends. CDR3 nucleotides: TGTGCCTGGAGTGTTCGGCTAGGGGAGCAGTTCTTC. It yields the protein CAWSVRLGEQFF.

V usage is TRBV5-5 and J usage is TRBJ2-5, with 7 bases identical to TRBD2. The length of the CDR3 is 14 residues. Germline CDR1 and CDR2: SGHKS and YYEKEE (reference sequence). Unmatched junction bases numbered 7, after V lost 4 bases and J lost 4 bases. The DNA of the CDR3 is TGTGCCAGCAGCGAACCGCGGGGGAGAGAGACCCAGTACTTC. It codes for CASSEPRGRETQYF.

The V gene is TRBV3-1 (or the pseudogene TRBV3-2), the J gene TRBJ1-2, with TRBD1 as a possible D gene (5 bases). V lost 6 bases, J lost 8 bases, and 19 bases lay in between. This CDR3 region has 14 residues. Per germline, CDR1 LGHDT and CDR2 YNNKEL (reference sequence). The CDR3 bases are TGTGCCAGCAGGAACCAGGGTCGGGGAGGCGGCTACACCTTC. Its translation: CASRNQGRGGGYTF.